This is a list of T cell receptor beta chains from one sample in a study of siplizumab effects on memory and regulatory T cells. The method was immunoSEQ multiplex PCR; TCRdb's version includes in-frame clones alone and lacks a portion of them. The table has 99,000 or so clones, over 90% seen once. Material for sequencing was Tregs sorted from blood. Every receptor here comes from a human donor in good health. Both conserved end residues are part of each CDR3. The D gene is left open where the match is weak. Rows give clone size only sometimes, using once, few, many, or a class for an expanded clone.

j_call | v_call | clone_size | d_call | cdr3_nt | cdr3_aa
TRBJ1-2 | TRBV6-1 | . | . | TGTGCCAGCGAGAGTTTAGGTTCTGGCTACACCTTC | CASESLGSGYTF
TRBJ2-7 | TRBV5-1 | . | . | TGCGCCAGCAGCTGGGACATTGAGTACTTC | CASSWDIEYF
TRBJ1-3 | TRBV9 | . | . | TGTGCCAGCAGCGTAGCGGTCACTCTCTCTGGAAACACCATATATTTT | CASSVAVTLSGNTIYF
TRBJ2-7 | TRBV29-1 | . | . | TGCAGCGTGGGACGCCCTGGGTACGAGCAGTACTTC | CSVGRPGYEQYF
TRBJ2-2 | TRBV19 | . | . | TGTGCCAGTCGTAATAAATTAACCGGGGAGCTGTTTTTT | CASRNKLTGELFF
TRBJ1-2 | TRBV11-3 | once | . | TGTGCCAGCAGCTTAGTTTCAGGGGAAGGCTATGGCTACACCTTC | CASSLVSGEGYGYTF
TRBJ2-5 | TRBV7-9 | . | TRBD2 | TGTGCCAGCAGCCCCGGACTAGCGGGGGGCGTGACGTACCAAGAGACCCAGTACTTC | CASSPGLAGGVTYQETQYF
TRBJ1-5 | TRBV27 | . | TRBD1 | TGTGCCAGCAGTCTTAGGACAGGGGTGGAAGGCAATCAGCCCCAGCATTTT | CASSLRTGVEGNQPQHF
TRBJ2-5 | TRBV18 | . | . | TGTGCCAGCTCACCACAGGGGCGTCGCGGAGAGACCCAGTACTTC | CASSPQGRRGETQYF
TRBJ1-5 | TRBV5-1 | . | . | TGCGCCAGCAGCTTGGCGGGGGGCAATCAGCCCCAGCATTTT | CASSLAGGNQPQHF
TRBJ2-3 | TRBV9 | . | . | TGTGCCAGCAGCGTAGTCGGGGATCGCACAGATACGCAGTATTTT | CASSVVGDRTDTQYF
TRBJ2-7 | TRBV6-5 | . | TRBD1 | TGTGCCAGCAGTAACAGGGGGCCGCCCGAGCAGTACTTC | CASSNRGPPEQYF
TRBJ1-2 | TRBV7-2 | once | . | TGTGCCAGCAGCCCGTCAGGGTTTGTGGACTATGGCTACACCTTC | CASSPSGFVDYGYTF
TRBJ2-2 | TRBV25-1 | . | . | TGTGCCAGCAGCAGCAGTGAAAGGGGGGTGAGGGAGCTGTTTTTT | CASSSSERGVRELFF
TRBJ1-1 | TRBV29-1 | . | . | TGCAGCGTTTCTCAGAAGATGAACACTGAAGCTTTCTTT | CSVSQKMNTEAFF
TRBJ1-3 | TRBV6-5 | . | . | TGTGCCAGCAGTGCCTACCGGACGGCTGGAAACACCATATATTTT | CASSAYRTAGNTIYF
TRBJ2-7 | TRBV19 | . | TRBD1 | TGTGCCACTTCTTCCGGGACAGGGGTTGCCGAGCAGTACTTC | CATSSGTGVAEQYF
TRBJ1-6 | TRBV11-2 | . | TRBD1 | TGTGCCAGCAGCTTAGATAGAGGGGGCGGGTCACCCCTCCACTTT | CASSLDRGGGSPLHF